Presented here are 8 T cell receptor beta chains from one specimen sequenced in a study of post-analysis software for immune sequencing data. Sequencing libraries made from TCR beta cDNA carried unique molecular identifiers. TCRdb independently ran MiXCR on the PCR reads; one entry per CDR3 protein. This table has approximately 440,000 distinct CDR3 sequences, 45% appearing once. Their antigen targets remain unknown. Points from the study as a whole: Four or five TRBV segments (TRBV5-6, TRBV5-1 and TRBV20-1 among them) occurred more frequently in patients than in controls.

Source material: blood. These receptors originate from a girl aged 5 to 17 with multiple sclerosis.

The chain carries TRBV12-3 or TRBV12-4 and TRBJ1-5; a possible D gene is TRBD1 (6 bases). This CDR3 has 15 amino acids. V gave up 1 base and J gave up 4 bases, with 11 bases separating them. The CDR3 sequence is CASSLGQAFNQPQHF. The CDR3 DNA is TGTGCCAGCAGTTTAGGACAGGCCTTTAATCAGCCCCAGCATTTT.

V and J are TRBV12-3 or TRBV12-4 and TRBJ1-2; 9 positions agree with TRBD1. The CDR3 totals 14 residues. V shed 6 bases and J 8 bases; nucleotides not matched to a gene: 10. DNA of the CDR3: TGTGCCAGCAGCCGAGACAGGGGGATCGGAGGCTACACCTTC. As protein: CASSRDRGIGGYTF.

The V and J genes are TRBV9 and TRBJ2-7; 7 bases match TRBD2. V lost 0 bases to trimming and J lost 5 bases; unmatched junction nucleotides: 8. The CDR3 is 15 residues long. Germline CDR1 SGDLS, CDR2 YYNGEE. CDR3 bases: TGTGCCAGCAGCGTAGGCTGGACTAGTTCCCACGAGCAGTACTTC. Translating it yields CASSVGWTSSHEQYF.

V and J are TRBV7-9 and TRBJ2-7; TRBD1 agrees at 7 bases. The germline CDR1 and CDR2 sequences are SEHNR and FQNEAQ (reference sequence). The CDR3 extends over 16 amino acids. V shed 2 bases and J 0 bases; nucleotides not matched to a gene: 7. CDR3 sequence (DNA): TGTGCCAGCAGCTTAACGGGACAGACCCACTCCTACGAGCAGTACTTC. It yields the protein CASSLTGQTHSYEQYF.

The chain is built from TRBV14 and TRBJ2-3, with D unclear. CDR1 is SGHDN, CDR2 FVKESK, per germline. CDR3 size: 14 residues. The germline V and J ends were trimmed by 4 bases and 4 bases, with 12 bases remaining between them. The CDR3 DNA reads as TGTGCCAGCAGCCTCGATATTTTGGCAGATACGCAGTATTTT. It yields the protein CASSLDILADTQYF.

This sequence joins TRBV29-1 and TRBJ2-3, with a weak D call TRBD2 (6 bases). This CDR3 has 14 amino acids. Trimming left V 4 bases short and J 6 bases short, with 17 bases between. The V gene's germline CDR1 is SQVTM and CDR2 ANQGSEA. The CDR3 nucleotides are TGCAGCGTTGCGTTCGGGGGATACAGTGATACGCAGTATTTT. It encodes CSVAFGGYSDTQYF.

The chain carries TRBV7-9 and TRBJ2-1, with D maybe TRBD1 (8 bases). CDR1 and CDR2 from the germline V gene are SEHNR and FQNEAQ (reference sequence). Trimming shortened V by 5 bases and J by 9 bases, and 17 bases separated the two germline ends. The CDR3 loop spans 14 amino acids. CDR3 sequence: CASSGGAGGTEQFF. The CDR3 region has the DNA TGTGCCAGCAGCGGGGGGGCAGGGGGCACTGAGCAGTTCTTC.

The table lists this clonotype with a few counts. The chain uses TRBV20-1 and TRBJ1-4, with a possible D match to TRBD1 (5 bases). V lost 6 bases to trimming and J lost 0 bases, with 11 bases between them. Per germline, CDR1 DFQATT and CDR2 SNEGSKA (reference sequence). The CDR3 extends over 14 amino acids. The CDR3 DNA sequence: TGCAGTGCGAGGGGCACAGCAACTAATGAAAAACTGTTTTTT. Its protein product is CSARGTATNEKLFF.